What follows describes a single TCR beta chain. Germline assignment: CDR1 LNHDA and CDR2 SQIVND (reference sequence). V was shortened by 6 bases and J by 1 base, with 16 bases between the two germline ends. The CDR3 runs 16 residues. These data come from a study of OX40 agonist ivuxolimab in advanced cancers. Overall study context: Ivuxolimab, which is an agonistic anti-OX40 (CD134) antibody, was administered to the patients. Mean age approximately 59 years, range about 23 to 80; approximately 83% male.

The repertoire was sequenced with immunoSEQ multiplex PCR; TCRdb's copy has only in-frame clones and lacks some. Among some 64,000 clones listed, less than 95% were seen once. The receptor was isolated from an adult with an advanced solid tumor such as melanoma, head and neck, liver or kidney cancer. The sequences come from CD4+ or CD8+ T cells sorted from blood, collected in a trial of the OX40 agonist ivuxolimab. The rearrangement links TRBV19 to TRBJ1-5; D perhaps matches TRBD1 (5 bases). This CDR3 is CASSLRGTLSNQPQHF. DNA of the CDR3: TGTGCCAGTAGCTTACGGGGGACGTTAAGCAATCAGCCCCAGCATTTT.